A single T cell receptor beta chain is shown here with its context. These data come from a study of blood T cell repertoires in COVID-19. Background on the study: Researchers got acute and convalescent COVID-19 samples from the United States, Italy and Spain. The cDNA or gDNA used as material had been derived from T cells, B-cell-depleted T cells, or PBMCs.

The V gene lost 3 bases and the J gene lost 12 bases, with 12 bases spanning the gap. This CDR3 contains 11 residues. Per germline, CDR1 DFQATT and CDR2 SNEGSKA (reference sequence). TCRdb keeps only in-frame clones here, not all; method: immunoSEQ multiplex PCR. Among approximately 100,000 clones listed, approximately 90% were seen once. The source of this sequence is a man in his 60s with acute or convalescent COVID-19. The genes are TRBV20-1 and TRBJ2-1; unclear D gene. Sequenced sample: peripheral blood. CDR3 loop: CSARSVAGQFF. The CDR3 region has the DNA TGCAGTGCTAGGAGTGTTGCTGGGCAGTTCTTC.